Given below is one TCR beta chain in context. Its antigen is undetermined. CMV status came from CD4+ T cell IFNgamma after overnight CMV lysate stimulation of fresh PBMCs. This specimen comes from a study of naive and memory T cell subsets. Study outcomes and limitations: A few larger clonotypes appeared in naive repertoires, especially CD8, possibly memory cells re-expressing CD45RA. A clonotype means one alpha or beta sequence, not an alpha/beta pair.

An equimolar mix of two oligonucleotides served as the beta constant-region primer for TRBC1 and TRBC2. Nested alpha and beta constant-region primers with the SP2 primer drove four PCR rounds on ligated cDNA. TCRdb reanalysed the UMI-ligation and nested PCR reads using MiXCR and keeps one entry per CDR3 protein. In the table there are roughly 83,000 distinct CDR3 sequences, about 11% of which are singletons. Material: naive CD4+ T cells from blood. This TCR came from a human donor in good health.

CDR3: CAGPPVDTQYF. The CDR3 bases are TGTGCCGGCCCTCCGGTGGATACGCAGTATTTT. The V call is TRBV9, the J call TRBJ2-3; D remains ambiguous. The CDR3 spans 11 residues. Trimming shortened V by 10 bases and J by 6 bases, and 12 bases separated the two germline ends. Germline-derived CDR1 and CDR2 are SGDLS and YYNGEE.